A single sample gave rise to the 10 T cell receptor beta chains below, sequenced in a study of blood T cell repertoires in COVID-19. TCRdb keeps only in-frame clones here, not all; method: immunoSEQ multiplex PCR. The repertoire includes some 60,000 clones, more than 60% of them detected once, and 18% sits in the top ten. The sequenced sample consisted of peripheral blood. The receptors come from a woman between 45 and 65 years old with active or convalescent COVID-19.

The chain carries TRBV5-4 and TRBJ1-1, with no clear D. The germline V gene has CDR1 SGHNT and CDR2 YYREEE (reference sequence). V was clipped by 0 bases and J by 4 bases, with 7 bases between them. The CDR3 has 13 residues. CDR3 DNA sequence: TGTGCCAGCAGCTTGGGGGGAGTCACTGAAGCTTTCTTT. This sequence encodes CASSLGGVTEAFF.

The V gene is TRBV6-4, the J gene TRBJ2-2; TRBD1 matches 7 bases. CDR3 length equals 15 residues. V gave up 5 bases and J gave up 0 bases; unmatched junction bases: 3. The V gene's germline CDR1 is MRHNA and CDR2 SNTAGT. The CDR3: CASSRDSANTGELFF. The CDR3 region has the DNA TGTGCCAGCAGTAGGGACAGCGCGAACACCGGGGAGCTGTTTTTT.

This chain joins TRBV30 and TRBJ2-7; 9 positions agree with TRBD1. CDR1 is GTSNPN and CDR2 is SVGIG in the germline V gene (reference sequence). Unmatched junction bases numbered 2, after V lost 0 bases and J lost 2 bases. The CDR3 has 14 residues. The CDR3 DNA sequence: TGTGCCTGGAGTGTCGGGACAGGGCCCTACGAGCAGTACTTC. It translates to CAWSVGTGPYEQYF.

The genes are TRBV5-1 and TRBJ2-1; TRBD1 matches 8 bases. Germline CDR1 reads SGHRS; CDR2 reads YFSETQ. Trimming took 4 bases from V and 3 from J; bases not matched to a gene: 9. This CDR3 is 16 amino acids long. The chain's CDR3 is CASSAPGQGGYNEQFF. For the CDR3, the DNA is TGCGCCAGCAGCGCACCCGGACAGGGAGGCTACAATGAGCAGTTCTTC. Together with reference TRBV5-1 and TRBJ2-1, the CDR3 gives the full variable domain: KAGVTQTPRYLIKTRGQQVTLSCSPISGHRSVSWYQQTPGQGLQFLFEYFSETQRNKGNFPGRFSGRQFSNSRSEMNVSTLELGDSALYLCASSAPGQGGYNEQFFGPGTRLTVL.

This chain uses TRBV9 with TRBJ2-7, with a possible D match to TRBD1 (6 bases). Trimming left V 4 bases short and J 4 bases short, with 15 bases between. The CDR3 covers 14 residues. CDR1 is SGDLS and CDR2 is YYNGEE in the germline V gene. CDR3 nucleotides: TGTGCCAGCAGCCGGGACAACCACTTTTACGAGCAGTACTTC. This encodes CASSRDNHFYEQYF.

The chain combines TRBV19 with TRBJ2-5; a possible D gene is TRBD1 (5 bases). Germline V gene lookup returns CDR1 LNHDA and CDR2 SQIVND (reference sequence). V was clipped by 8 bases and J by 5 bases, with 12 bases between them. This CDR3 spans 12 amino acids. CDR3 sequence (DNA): TGTGCCAGTTCAGGGTTAGGGGAGACCCAGTACTTC. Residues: CASSGLGETQYF. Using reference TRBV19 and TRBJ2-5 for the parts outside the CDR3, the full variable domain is DGGITQSPKYLFRKEGQNVTLSCEQNLNHDAMYWYRQDPGQGLRLIYYSQIVNDFQKGDIAEGYSVSREKKESFPLTVTSAQKNPTAFYLCASSGLGETQYFGPGTRLLVL.

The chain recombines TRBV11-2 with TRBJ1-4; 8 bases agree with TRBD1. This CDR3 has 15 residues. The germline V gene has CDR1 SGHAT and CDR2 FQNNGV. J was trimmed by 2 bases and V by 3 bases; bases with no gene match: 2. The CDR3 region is CASSFQGATNEKLFF. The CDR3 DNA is TGTGCCAGCAGCTTCCAGGGGGCGACTAATGAAAAACTGTTTTTT.

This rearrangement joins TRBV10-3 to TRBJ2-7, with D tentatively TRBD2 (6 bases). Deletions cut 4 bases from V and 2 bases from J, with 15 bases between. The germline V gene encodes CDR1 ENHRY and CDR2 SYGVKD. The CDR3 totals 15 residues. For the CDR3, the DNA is TGTGCCATCAGTGTGGGGGACTCCCTCCCCTACGAGCAGTACTTC. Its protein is CAISVGDSLPYEQYF.

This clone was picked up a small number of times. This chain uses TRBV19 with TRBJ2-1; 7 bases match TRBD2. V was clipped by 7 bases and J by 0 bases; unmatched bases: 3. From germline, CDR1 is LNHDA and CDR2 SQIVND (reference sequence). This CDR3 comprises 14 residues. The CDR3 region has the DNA TGTGCCAGTAAACGCGGGAGCTCCTACAATGAGCAGTTCTTC. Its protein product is CASKRGSSYNEQFF.

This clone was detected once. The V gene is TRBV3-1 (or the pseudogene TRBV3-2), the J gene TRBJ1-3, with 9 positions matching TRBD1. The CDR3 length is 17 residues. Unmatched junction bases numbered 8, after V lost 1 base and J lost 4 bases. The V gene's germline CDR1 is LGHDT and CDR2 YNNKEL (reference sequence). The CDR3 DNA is TGTGCCAGCAGCCAAGGGACAGGGGACTTTCTCGGAAACACCATATATTTT. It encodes CASSQGTGDFLGNTIYF.